This T cell receptor beta chain was found in a study of blood T cells in healthy people across ages (dated by TCRdb to 2015 to 2017). Regarding the complete study: In model experiments, template switching captured about one uniquely barcoded TCR beta cDNA molecule for every two T cells. Using deep sequencing normalized with unique cDNA molecular identifiers, the study measured how TCR beta repertoire diversity changes with age. Four age groups were formed from the donors: young (average roughly 16 years), middle-aged (less than 40), aged (about 62) and long-lived (around 82). To avoid experimental bias, donors of different ages were spread randomly across the sequencing lanes. For two donors (one aged 18 to 30 and one aged 80 or older), the study analyzed two additional independent replicas of 1 million unique cDNA reads from the same blood draw.

Worth noting for this clonotype: It has no known antigen specificity. Per-nucleotide qualities are absent, and no much larger clonotype sits a single base away.

The CDR3 sequence holds 13 residues, the cysteine and phenylalanine included. Left in the record is the CDR3 DNA by itself, 39 bases read in frame from the first base. Taken from the germline V gene (reference sequence), the CDR1 and CDR2 loops are DFQATT and SNEGSKA. The V and J ends are trimmed by 3 bases and 4 bases, leaving 12 bases between them. Donors were approximately 42 systemically healthy Caucasian individuals from Russia aged 6 to 90 years. Ten milliliters of peripheral blood were drawn from each donor into EDTA-treated Vacutainer tubes. Ficoll-Paque density-gradient centrifugation was used to isolate PBMCs, with at least 6 million per sample. Total RNA, at least 6 micrograms per sample, was extracted from PBMCs with Trizol reagent. Naive CD45RAhigh/CD27high T cell percentages were measured by flow cytometry on a PBMC aliquot from every donor. Overall study outcomes, separate from this receptor: Because profiling used bulk unsorted PBMCs, naive and antigen-experienced compartments could not be compared conclusively. As age increased, observed TCR beta diversity per million T cells dropped in a roughly linear way, and a significant reduction was already evident by age approximately 40. Compared with the aged group, the long-lived group had more naive CD4+ T cells, fewer expanded clones and increased TCR diversity, a pattern suggesting age selection. A strong correlation was found between observed TCR beta diversity and the percentage of naive T cells measured by flow cytometry. Estimates of total diversity based on one million sequenced T cells were regarded as lower bounds and as underestimates. The CMV infection status of donors was not known, potentially confounding age-related changes in expanded clonotypes.

The protocol used for the library was 5' RACE. The sample was run on an Illumina HiSeq 2500. A second PCR of 7 to 11 cycles was performed with a sample-barcoded 5' primer and a J-beta primer mix. Each TCR beta cDNA molecule received a unique molecular identifier from a template-switch 5' adaptor carrying 12 random nucleotides. At least 2.5 million CDR3-containing paired-end reads were obtained from each sample. All of the RNA was converted into first-strand cDNA using the Mint cDNA synthesis kit, with a TRBC-specific oligonucleotide serving as the primer. All cDNA was treated with uracil-DNA glycosylase and then went through a first 18-cycle PCR with the universal primers M1SS and BC2_uni_R. Per the source publication's procedure: For normalization, 1 million high-quality reads, each with a distinct molecular identifier, were randomly selected from each sample. Instead of being binned into consensus sequences, reads with shared molecular identifiers were discarded. CDR3 identification, clonotype clustering and error correction used MiTCR with a Q25 quality threshold and the strictest error-elimination algorithm. Lower-bound total TCR beta diversity was estimated with a nonparametric unseen species model using Euler transformation. Using fastp at Q25 and MiXCR, TCRdb reprocessed the public reads and kept productive beta chains. Each CDR3 protein appears once, grouped with its most common genes and DNA. The V and J calls were determined by TCRdb, not by the authors. Recorded for this sample are approximately 810,000 distinct CDR3 sequences; around 28% of them occurred a single time. 17% of the sample is held by the ten biggest clonotypes.

The V and J segments used are TRBV20-1 and TRBJ1-1, with the D gene not clear enough to name. The sequencing input was blood. This TCR was recovered from a woman older than 75 in good health. Here is the DNA: TGCAGTGCTAGTATTAACCCGGGCACTGAAGCTTTCTTT. It translates as CSASINPGTEAFF.